The entry that follows covers one T cell receptor beta chain sequence. Original processing methods: Scientists estimated how many nucleated cells there were by amplifying reference gene primers. Libraries were prepared by immunoSEQ multiplex PCR; TCRdb keeps only in-frame clonotypes and omits some of them. The V and J calls and the clone size are those of that table, but D and trimming were determined from the DNA. Of 250,000 to 300,000 clones listed, 82% are singletons. This sample was taken from a study of blood T cell repertoires in COVID-19. Across the whole study: COVID-19 samples from acute and convalescent phases originated in the United States, Italy and Spain. Nucleic acid was either cDNA or gDNA, and it came from T cells, B-cell-depleted T cells, or PBMCs.

CDR1 and CDR2 (germline): KGHSH, LQKENI. Trimming removed 4 bases from V and 7 bases from J, with 14 bases in between. The CDR3 is 14 residues long. The sequenced material came from peripheral blood. The chain couples TRBV18 to TRBJ2-1; D not resolved. This clonotype was obtained from a woman aged 18-29 years with acute or convalescent COVID-19. The DNA for the CDR3 is TGTGCCAGCTCACTCGGAGTGACCCCGAATGAGCAGTTCTTC. Residues: CASSLGVTPNEQFF.